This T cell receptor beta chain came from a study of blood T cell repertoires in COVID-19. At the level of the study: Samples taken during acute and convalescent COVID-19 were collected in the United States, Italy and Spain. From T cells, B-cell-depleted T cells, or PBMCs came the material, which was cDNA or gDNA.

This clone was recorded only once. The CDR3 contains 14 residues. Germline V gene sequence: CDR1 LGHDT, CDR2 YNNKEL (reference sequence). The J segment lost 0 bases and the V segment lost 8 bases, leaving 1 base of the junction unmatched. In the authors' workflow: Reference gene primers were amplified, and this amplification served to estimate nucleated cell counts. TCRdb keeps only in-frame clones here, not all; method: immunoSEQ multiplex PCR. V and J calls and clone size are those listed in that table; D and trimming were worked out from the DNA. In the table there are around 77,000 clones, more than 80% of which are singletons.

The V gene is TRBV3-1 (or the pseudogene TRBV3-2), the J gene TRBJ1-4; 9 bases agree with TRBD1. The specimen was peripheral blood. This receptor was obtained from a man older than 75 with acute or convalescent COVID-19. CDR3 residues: CASGDRATNEKLFF. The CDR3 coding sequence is TGTGCCAGCGGGGACAGGGCAACTAATGAAAAACTGTTTTTT.